This T cell receptor beta chain was sequenced in a study of blood T cell repertoires in COVID-19. Study at large: Spain, Italy and the United States supplied samples that represented acute and convalescent COVID-19. PBMCs, B-cell-depleted T cells, or T cells were the source of the cDNA or gDNA that made up the material.

Original data processing: Amplification with reference gene primers provided the estimates of nucleated cell counts. Method: immunoSEQ multiplex PCR; TCRdb's copy keeps in-frame clones and lacks some. D and trimming were read from the DNA, whereas the V and J calls and clone size are those reported in that table. The sample shows approximately 180,000 clones, roughly 91% of them seen only once. The CDR3 is 12 amino acids. Trimming took off 4 bases at V and 5 bases at J, with 8 bases between the two ends. The germline gives CDR1 SGHTA, CDR2 FQGNSA. The rearrangement joins TRBV7-2 to TRBJ2-5; D might be TRBD1 (6 bases). The clonotype was recovered from a human donor in a cohort sampled during active COVID-19. Sequenced: peripheral blood. CDR3 in DNA: TGTGCCAGCAGCTCCCAGGGGGAGACCCAGTACTTC. Amino acids: CASSSQGETQYF.